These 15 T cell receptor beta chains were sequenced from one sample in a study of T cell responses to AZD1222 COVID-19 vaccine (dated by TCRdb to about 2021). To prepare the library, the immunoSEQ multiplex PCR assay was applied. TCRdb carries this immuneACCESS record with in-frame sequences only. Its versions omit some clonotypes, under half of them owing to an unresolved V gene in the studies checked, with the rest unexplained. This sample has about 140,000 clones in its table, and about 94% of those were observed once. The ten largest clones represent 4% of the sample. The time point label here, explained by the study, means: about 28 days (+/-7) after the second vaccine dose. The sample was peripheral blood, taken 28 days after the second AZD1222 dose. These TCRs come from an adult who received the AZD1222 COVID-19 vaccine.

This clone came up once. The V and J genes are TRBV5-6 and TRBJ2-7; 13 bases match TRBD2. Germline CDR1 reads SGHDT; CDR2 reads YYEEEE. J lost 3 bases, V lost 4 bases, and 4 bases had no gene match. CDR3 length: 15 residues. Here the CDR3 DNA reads TGTGCCAGCAGCCAGGGACTAGCGGGACGCTACGAGCAGTACTTC. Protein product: CASSQGLAGRYEQYF.

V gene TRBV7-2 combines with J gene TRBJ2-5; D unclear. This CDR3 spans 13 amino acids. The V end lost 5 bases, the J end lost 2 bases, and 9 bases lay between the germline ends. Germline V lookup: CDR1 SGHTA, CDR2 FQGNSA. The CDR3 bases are TGTGCCAGCAGCAACACGGTGCAAGAGACCCAGTACTTC. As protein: CASSNTVQETQYF.

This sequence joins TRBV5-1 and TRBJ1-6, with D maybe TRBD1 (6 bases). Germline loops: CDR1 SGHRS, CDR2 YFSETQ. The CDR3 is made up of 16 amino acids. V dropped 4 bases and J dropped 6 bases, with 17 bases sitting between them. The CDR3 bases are TGCGCCAGCAGCCCCCTCCCGGGGGCGGGTAATTCACCCCTCCACTTT. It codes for CASSPLPGAGNSPLHF.

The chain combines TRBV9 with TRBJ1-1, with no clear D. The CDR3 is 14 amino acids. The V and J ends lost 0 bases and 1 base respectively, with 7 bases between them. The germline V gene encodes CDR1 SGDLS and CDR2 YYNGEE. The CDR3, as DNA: TGTGCCAGCAGCGTAGCACACCAGAACACTGAAGCTTTCTTT. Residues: CASSVAHQNTEAFF.

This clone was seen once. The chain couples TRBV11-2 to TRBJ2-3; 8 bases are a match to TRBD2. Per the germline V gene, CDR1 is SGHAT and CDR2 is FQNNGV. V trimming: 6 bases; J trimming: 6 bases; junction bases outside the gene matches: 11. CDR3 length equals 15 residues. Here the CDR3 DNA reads TGTGCCAGCAGAACATCGGCGGGGGGAAGGGATACGCAGTATTTT. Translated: CASRTSAGGRDTQYF.

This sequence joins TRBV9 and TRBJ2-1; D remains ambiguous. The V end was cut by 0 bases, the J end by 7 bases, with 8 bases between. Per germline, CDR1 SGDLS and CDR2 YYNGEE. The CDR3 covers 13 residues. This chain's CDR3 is CASSVAGRNEQFF. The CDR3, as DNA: TGTGCCAGCAGCGTAGCGGGTCGGAATGAGCAGTTCTTC.

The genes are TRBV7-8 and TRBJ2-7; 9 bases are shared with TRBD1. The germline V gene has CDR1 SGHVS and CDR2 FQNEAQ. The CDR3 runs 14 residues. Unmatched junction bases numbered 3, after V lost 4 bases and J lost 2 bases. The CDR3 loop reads CASSSDRGTYEQYF. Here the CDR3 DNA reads TGTGCCAGCAGCTCGGACAGGGGCACCTACGAGCAGTACTTC.

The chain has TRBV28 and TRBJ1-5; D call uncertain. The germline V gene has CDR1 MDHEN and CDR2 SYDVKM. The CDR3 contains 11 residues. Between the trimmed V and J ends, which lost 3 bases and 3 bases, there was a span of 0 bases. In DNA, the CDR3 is TGTGCCAGCAGTTTCAATCAGCCCCAGCATTTT. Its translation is CASSFNQPQHF.

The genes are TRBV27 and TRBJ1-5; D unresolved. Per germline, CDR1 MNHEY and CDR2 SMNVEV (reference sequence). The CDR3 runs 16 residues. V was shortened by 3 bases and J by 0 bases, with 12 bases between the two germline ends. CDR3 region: CASSFLSDFSNQPQHF. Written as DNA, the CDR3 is TGTGCCAGCAGTTTTTTGTCGGATTTTAGCAATCAGCCCCAGCATTTT.

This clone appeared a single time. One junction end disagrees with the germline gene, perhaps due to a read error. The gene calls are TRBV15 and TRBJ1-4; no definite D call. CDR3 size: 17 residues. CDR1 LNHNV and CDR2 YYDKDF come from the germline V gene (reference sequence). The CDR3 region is CATSRTRLTTTNEKLFF. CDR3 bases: TGTGCCACCAGCAGAACTCGTCTGACAACAACGAATGAAAAACTGTTTTTT.

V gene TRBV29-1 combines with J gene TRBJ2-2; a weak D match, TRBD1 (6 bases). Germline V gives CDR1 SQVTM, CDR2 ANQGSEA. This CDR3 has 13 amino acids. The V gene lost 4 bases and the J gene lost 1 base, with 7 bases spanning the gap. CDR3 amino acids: CSVAGVNTGELFF. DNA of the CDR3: TGCAGCGTTGCAGGGGTGAACACCGGGGAGCTGTTTTTT.

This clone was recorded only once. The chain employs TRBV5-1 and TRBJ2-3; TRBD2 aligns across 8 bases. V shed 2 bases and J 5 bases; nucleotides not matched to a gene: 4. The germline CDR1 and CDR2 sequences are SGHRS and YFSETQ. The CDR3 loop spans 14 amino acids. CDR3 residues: CASSFAAGEDTQYF. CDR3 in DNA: TGCGCCAGCAGCTTCGCAGCGGGGGAAGATACGCAGTATTTT.

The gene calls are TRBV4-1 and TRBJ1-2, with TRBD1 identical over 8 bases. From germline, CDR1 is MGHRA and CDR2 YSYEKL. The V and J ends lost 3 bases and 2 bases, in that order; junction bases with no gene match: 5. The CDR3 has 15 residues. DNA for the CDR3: TGCGCCAGCAGCCACCCAGGGGGCGGAAACTATGGCTACACCTTC. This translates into CASSHPGGGNYGYTF.

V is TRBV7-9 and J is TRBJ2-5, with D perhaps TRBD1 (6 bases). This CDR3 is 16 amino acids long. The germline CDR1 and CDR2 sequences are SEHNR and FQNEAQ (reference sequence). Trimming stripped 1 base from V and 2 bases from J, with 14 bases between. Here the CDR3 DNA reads TGTGCCAGCAGCTTAGGTTGGGGGCCAGCGCAAGAGACCCAGTACTTC. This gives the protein CASSLGWGPAQETQYF.

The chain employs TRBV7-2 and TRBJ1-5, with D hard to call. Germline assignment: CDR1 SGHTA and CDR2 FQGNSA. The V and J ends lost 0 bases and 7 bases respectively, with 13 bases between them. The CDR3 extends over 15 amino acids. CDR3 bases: TGTGCCAGCAGCTTAGCGCTAGGTCTAGGCCAGCCCCAGCATTTT. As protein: CASSLALGLGQPQHF.